These 27 T cell receptor beta chains originate from one sample sequenced in a study of identical twins. In TCRdb, the 5' RACE reads were re-called with MiXCR into one record per CDR3 protein. The sample records 250,000 or so distinct CDR3 sequences, approximately 12% being singletons. The sample also formed part of further work on yellow fever vaccine responses in identical twins.

Sequences were obtained from memory (CD45RO+) T cells sorted from blood. Receptor source: a young woman in good health.

This sequence joins TRBV15 and TRBJ2-7, with 8 nucleotides matching TRBD2. The V and J ends lost 1 base and 2 bases, in that order; junction bases with no gene match: 4. The CDR3 runs 15 residues. Germline V lookup: CDR1 LNHNV, CDR2 YYDKDF (reference sequence). CDR3 coding DNA: TGTGCCACCAGCAGAGCGATAGCGGGGACCTACGAGCAGTACTTC. Protein: CATSRAIAGTYEQYF.

This clonotype was seen only a few times. This chain uses TRBV9 with TRBJ2-6; no reliable D call. The CDR3 extends over 18 amino acids. The V end lost 0 bases, the J end lost 2 bases, and 15 bases lay between the germline ends. Germline V gives CDR1 SGDLS, CDR2 YYNGEE. This CDR3 reads CASSVEEGSRPGANVLTF. The DNA of the CDR3 is TGTGCCAGCAGCGTAGAGGAAGGGTCAAGGCCTGGGGCCAACGTCCTGACTTTC.

This clonotype was observed a few times. V gene TRBV15 combines with J gene TRBJ2-1; 8 nucleotides agree with TRBD1. This CDR3 has 15 residues. After removal of 3 bases from V and 2 bases from J, the junction contained 3 bases not matched to a gene. Germline CDR1 is LNHNV and CDR2 is YYDKDF (reference sequence). CDR3 bases: TGTGCCACCAGCAGGGACAGGGAAGCCTACAATGAGCAGTTCTTC. It yields the protein CATSRDREAYNEQFF.

This clonotype turned up a few times. The V call is TRBV7-2, the J call TRBJ1-4; D not resolved. V dropped 3 bases and J dropped 3 bases, with 8 bases sitting between them. The CDR3 has 14 amino acids. Germline V lookup: CDR1 SGHTA, CDR2 FQGNSA. CDR3 loop: CASSFKKANEKLFF. CDR3 sequence (DNA): TGTGCCAGCAGCTTTAAGAAGGCTAATGAAAAACTGTTTTTT.

This clonotype was counted between two and nine times. The J gene is TRBJ2-3, the V gene TRBV10-3; D is uncertain. The CDR3 extends over 13 amino acids. The V gene lost 3 bases and the J gene lost 4 bases, with 8 bases spanning the gap. Germline CDR1 and CDR2: ENHRY and SYGVKD. CDR3 DNA: TGTGCCATCAGTGAAACGCGGTCAGATACGCAGTATTTT. It yields the protein CAISETRSDTQYF.

This clonotype was seen ten or more times. V and J are TRBV7-2 and TRBJ1-1, with D maybe TRBD1 (5 bases). The germline gives CDR1 SGHTA, CDR2 FQGNSA. V dropped 1 base and J dropped 4 bases, with 16 bases sitting between them. The CDR3 covers 16 residues. Here the CDR3 DNA reads TGTGCCAGCAGCTTAGTTGGGCAGTGGGGGAGCACTGAAGCTTTCTTT. This codes for CASSLVGQWGSTEAFF. Full variable domain (missing parts from reference TRBV7-2 and TRBJ1-1): GAGVSQSPSNKVTEKGKDVELRCDPISGHTALYWYRQSLGQGLEFLIYFQGNSAPDKSGLPSDRFSAERTGGSVSTLTIQRTQQEDSAVYLCASSLVGQWGSTEAFFGQGTRLTVV.

This clonotype was found a few times. The chain employs TRBV12-3 or TRBV12-4 and TRBJ1-6; 9 bases agree with TRBD1. V lost 7 bases, J lost 6 bases, and 4 bases stayed unmatched. The length of the CDR3 is 14 residues. DNA for the CDR3: TGTGCCAGCACTAAGACAGGGGGTAATTCACCCCTCCACTTT. Protein sequence: CASTKTGGNSPLHF.

The sample holds a few counts of this clonotype. V usage is TRBV7-3 and J usage is TRBJ2-3; possibly TRBD2 for D (5 bases). CDR1 is SGHTA and CDR2 is FQGTGA in the germline V gene. The CDR3 is made up of 13 amino acids. With 5 bases removed from V and 5 bases from J, the gap between germline ends came to 11 bases. CDR3 protein: CASSPGSGDTQYF. CDR3 nucleotides: TGTGCCAGCAGCCCTGGAAGCGGAGATACGCAGTATTTT.

The chain combines TRBV29-1 with TRBJ2-6; no firm D call. This CDR3 has 15 residues. The V and J ends lost 4 bases and 1 base respectively, with 11 bases between them. From germline, CDR1 is SQVTM and CDR2 ANQGSEA. CDR3 coding DNA: TGCAGCGTTGTCGGCAGTTCGTCTGGGGCCAACGTCCTGACTTTC. Translated: CSVVGSSSGANVLTF.

The chain joins TRBV2 to TRBJ2-5, with 7 bases aligning to TRBD2. This CDR3 has 14 residues. The V gene end was trimmed by 7 bases and the J gene end by 0 bases; junction bases not matched to a gene: 5. Germline V lookup: CDR1 SNHLY, CDR2 FYNNEI. The CDR3 sequence is CASTGTKYQETQYF. CDR3 in DNA: TGTGCCAGCACTGGGACTAAATACCAAGAGACCCAGTACTTC.

This clonotype was counted many times. The V and J genes are TRBV6-5 and TRBJ2-7; D uncertain. The V gene's germline CDR1 is MNHEY and CDR2 SVGAGI. The V end was cut by 0 bases, the J end by 1 base, with 7 bases between. The CDR3 is 14 residues long. In nucleotides, the CDR3 is TGTGCCAGCAGTTACTCGATACAATCCTACGAGCAGTACTTC. This sequence encodes CASSYSIQSYEQYF.

This clonotype was observed a few times. The V gene is TRBV5-1, the J gene TRBJ2-1, with TRBD2 matching over 7 bases. Germline-derived CDR1 and CDR2 are SGHRS and YFSETQ. This CDR3 spans 15 amino acids. V gave up 0 bases and J gave up 4 bases; unmatched junction bases: 4. This CDR3 reads CASSLGLAAYNEQFF. The CDR3, as DNA: TGCGCCAGCAGCTTGGGGCTAGCGGCTTACAATGAGCAGTTCTTC.

In this sample, this clonotype turned up a few times. This rearrangement joins TRBV6-1 to TRBJ1-2, with a possible D match to TRBD1 (5 bases). V lost 6 bases to trimming and J lost 5 bases, with 13 bases between them. Germline V CDR1 and CDR2: MNHNS, SASEGT. CDR3 length: 13 residues. CDR3 nucleotide sequence: TGTGCCAGCAGCCAGGGAGACAGTTATGGCTACACCTTC. Translating gives CASSQGDSYGYTF.

This chain links TRBV5-1 with TRBJ1-6; possibly TRBD1 for D (5 bases). The CDR3 loop spans 14 amino acids. Germline V gives CDR1 SGHRS, CDR2 YFSETQ. The ends were cut back, 3 bases at V and 14 bases at J, with 18 bases in the middle. CDR3 coding DNA: TGCGCCAGCAGCTATGATGGGGCAGCAGGGACCCTCCACTTT. This gives the protein CASSYDGAAGTLHF.

This clonotype was recorded many times. The chain couples TRBV28 to TRBJ2-3; D is perhaps TRBD2 (5 bases). The V gene lost 4 bases and the J gene lost 0 bases, with 17 bases spanning the gap. CDR1 and CDR2 from the germline V gene are MDHEN and SYDVKM. The CDR3 totals 17 residues. The CDR3 nucleotides read TGTGCCAGCAGTTCCCTCATACTAGTTCCTAGCACAGATACGCAGTATTTT. Its protein product is CASSSLILVPSTDTQYF. The full variable domain, its missing parts supplied by reference TRBV28 and TRBJ2-3, is DVKVTQSSRYLVKRTGEKVFLECVQDMDHENMFWYRQDPGLGLRLIYFSYDVKMKEKGDIPEGYSVSREKKERFSLILESASTNQTSMYLCASSSLILVPSTDTQYFGPGTRLTVL.

The chain joins TRBV11-1 to TRBJ2-2; 8 bases fit TRBD1. This CDR3 spans 16 amino acids. Germline V gene lookup returns CDR1 SGHAT and CDR2 FQDESV (reference sequence). V lost 1 base to trimming and J lost 2 bases; unmatched junction nucleotides: 3. DNA for the CDR3: TGTGCCAGCAGCTTAGGACAGGGGATAAACACCGGGGAGCTGTTTTTT. This sequence encodes CASSLGQGINTGELFF.

In this sample, this clonotype turned up a few times. The rearrangement uses TRBV21-1 and TRBJ2-7; the table's TRBD1 call for D was not verified on the DNA. TRBV21-1 has pseudogene status. The CDR3 consists of 14 residues. CDR3 amino acids: CASSNRTGGYEQYF. The CDR3 bases are TGTGCCAGCAGCAATCGGACAGGGGGCTACGAGCAGTACTTC.

At least ten counts were recorded for this clonotype. CDR3: CSARDIVRGSYEQYF. The CDR3 DNA sequence: TGCAGTGCTAGAGATATAGTCCGCGGCTCCTACGAGCAGTACTTC. V is TRBV20-1 and J is TRBJ2-7, with unresolved D. Germline CDR1 DFQATT, CDR2 SNEGSKA (reference sequence). Trimming left V 0 bases short and J 0 bases short, with 12 bases between. This CDR3 region has 15 residues.

This clonotype has ten or more counts. The chain couples TRBV4-3 to TRBJ1-1; 7 nucleotides line up with TRBD1. The CDR3 is 15 amino acids. In germline, CDR1 is LGHNA, CDR2 YSLEER. The ends lost 1 base at V and 5 bases at J; junction bases unmatched: 7. The CDR3 DNA reads as TGCGCCAGCAGCCAAGGCCTACAGGGGAGGACTGAAGCTTTCTTT. It specifies CASSQGLQGRTEAFF.

The J gene is TRBJ2-5, the V gene TRBV3-1; no definite D call. Germline V CDR1 and CDR2: LGHDT, YNNKEL (reference sequence). Trimming left V 4 bases short and J 1 base short, with 13 bases between. The CDR3 extends over 15 amino acids. CDR3 region: CASSRSRTPQETQYF. CDR3 nucleotide sequence: TGTGCCAGCAGCCGGTCTAGGACGCCCCAAGAGACCCAGTACTTC.

On this clonotype itself: No conserved phenylalanine or tryptophan is present at the end of the CDR3, so a read error is the likely explanation. CDR3 DNA sequence: TGTGCCAGCAGCTCTGGGCAGGGTACAGATACGCAGTATTTA. It translates to CASSSGQGTDTQYL. The V and J genes are TRBV7-9 and TRBJ2-3; tentatively, D is TRBD1 (5 bases). CDR1 is SEHNR, CDR2 FQNEAQ, per germline (reference sequence). This CDR3 contains 14 residues. V was pared by 4 bases and J by 3 bases, with 11 bases between.

This clonotype was detected a few times. The chain joins TRBV5-1 to TRBJ2-7, with 10 bases matching TRBD1. Trimming took 0 bases from V and 2 from J; bases not matched to a gene: 2. Looked up from germline, CDR1 is SGHRS and CDR2 is YFSETQ. CDR3 size: 15 residues. The CDR3 bases are TGCGCCAGCAGCTTGGCCGGGACAGGGGCCTACGAGCAGTACTTC. Its translation: CASSLAGTGAYEQYF.

This chain connects TRBV7-9 to TRBJ1-1; 7 bases fit TRBD1. CDR3 size: 13 residues. The trim removed 6 bases at V and 5 bases at J, leaving 6 bases unmatched. CDR1 is SEHNR, CDR2 FQNEAQ, per germline (reference sequence). CDR3 sequence: CASSRGGGTEAFF. CDR3 in DNA: TGTGCCAGCAGTCGAGGGGGCGGGACTGAAGCTTTCTTT.

This clonotype occurred many times. This chain joins TRBV29-1 and TRBJ1-2, with D hard to call. The V end lost 5 bases, the J end lost 6 bases, and 22 bases lay between the germline ends. The CDR3 sequence is 15 residues long. Germline V gene sequence: CDR1 SQVTM, CDR2 ANQGSEA. The CDR3, as DNA: TGCAGCGTTTCTGAAAGCGTACTAACTATAGATGGCTACACCTTC. Translation gives CSVSESVLTIDGYTF.

This chain joins TRBV7-2 and TRBJ2-1, with no clear D. This CDR3 region has 11 residues. Germline V gene lookup returns CDR1 SGHTA and CDR2 FQGNSA. V lost 5 bases, J lost 7 bases, and 6 bases lay in between. The CDR3 loop reads CASSGANEQFF. CDR3 in DNA: TGTGCCAGCAGCGGCGCGAATGAGCAGTTCTTC.

This clonotype turned up a few times. This chain links TRBV5-1 with TRBJ2-5; possibly TRBD1 for D (5 bases). There are 14 residues in the CDR3. CDR1 is SGHRS, CDR2 YFSETQ, per germline. Trimming shortened V by 2 bases and J by 5 bases, and 13 bases separated the two germline ends. This CDR3 reads CASSFGASGETQYF. For the CDR3, the DNA is TGCGCCAGCAGCTTTGGGGCCTCCGGGGAGACCCAGTACTTC.

The rearrangement joins TRBV7-2 to TRBJ2-1; 7 bases are a match to TRBD2. Germline V CDR1 and CDR2: SGHTA, FQGNSA. The CDR3 has 14 residues. V dropped 4 bases and J dropped 11; count of bases not matched to a gene: 11. Written as DNA, the CDR3 is TGTGCCAGCAGCTACCTTGGGGCGGGAGCACAGCAGTTCTTC. Its translation: CASSYLGAGAQQFF.